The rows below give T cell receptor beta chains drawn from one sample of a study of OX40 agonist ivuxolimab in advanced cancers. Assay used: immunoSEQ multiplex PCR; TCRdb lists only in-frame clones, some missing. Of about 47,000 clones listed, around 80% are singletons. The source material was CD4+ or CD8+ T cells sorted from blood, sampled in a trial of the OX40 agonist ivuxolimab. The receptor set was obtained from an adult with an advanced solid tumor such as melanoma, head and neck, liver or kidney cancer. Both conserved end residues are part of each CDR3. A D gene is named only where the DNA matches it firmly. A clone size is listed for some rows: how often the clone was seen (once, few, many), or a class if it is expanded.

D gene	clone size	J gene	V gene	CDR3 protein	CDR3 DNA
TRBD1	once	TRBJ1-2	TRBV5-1	CAIRGGDREGSGYTF	TGCGCCATCCGCGGAGGGGACAGGGAAGGCAGTGGCTACACCTTC
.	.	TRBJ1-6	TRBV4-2	CASSLAGGGSPLHF	TGTGCCAGCAGCTTGGCCGGGGGGGGCTCACCCCTCCACTTT
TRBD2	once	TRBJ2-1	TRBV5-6	CASSSLPGGEQFF	TGTGCCAGCAGCTCCCTCCCGGGGGGTGAGCAGTTCTTC
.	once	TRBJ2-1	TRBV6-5	CASSYSAGSEQFF	TGTGCCAGCAGTTACTCGGCGGGATCAGAGCAGTTCTTC
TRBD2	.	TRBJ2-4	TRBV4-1	CASSQDSRLSGSAKNIQYF	TGCGCCAGCAGCCAAGATTCCCGATTGAGCGGGAGTGCCAAAAACATTCAGTACTTC
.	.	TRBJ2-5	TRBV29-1	CSARGRAQETQYF	TGCAGCGCCCGGGGGCGGGCCCAAGAGACCCAGTACTTC
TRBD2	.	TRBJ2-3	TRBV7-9	CASSWAGGPDTQYF	TGTGCCAGCAGCTGGGCGGGAGGGCCAGATACGCAGTATTTT
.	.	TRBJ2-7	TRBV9	CASSVISDSKEQYF	TGTGCCAGCAGCGTAATCAGTGATTCGAAAGAGCAGTACTTC
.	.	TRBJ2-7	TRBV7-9	CASSFGSGYEQYF	TGTGCCAGCAGCTTCGGCAGTGGCTACGAGCAGTACTTC
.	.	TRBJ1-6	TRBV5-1	CASSLVGGGYNSPLHF	TGCGCCAGCAGCTTGGTCGGGGGCGGCTATAATTCACCCCTCCACTTT
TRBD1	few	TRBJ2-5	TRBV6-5	CASSYGTGGTETQYF	TGTGCCAGCAGTTACGGGACAGGGGGTACGGAGACCCAGTACTTC
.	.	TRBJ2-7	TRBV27	CASSLSAGAYEQYF	TGTGCCAGCAGTTTATCGGCAGGGGCCTACGAGCAGTACTTC
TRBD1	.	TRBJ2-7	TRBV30	CACSSGTGRNEQYF	TGTGCCTGTTCGTCGGGGACAGGGAGGAACGAGCAGTACTTC
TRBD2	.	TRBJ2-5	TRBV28	CASSGLAGGETQYF	TGTGCCAGCAGTGGACTAGCGGGGGGGGAGACCCAGTACTTC
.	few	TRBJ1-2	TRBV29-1	CSVPGFDGYTF	TGCAGCGTTCCAGGGTTCGATGGCTACACCTTC
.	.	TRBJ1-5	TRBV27	CASSFMSNQPQHF	TGTGCCAGCAGTTTTATGAGCAATCAGCCCCAGCATTTT
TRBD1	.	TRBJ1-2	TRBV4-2	CASSQGGGLVEGQPRYGYTF	TGTGCCAGCAGCCAAGGAGGGGGCTTAGTTGAGGGCCAACCTCGCTATGGCTACACCTTC
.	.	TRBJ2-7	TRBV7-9	CASSLGGGHPYEQYF	TGTGCCAGCAGCTTGGGAGGGGGGCACCCATACGAGCAGTACTTC
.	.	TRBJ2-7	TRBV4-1	CASSQPSSYEQYF	TGCGCCAGCAGCCAGCCCAGCTCCTACGAGCAGTACTTC
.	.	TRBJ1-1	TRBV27	CASTKLGDPEAFF	TGTGCCAGCACCAAGTTAGGGGACCCTGAAGCTTTCTTT
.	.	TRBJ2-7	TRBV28	CASSLLGAEAGEQYF	TGTGCCAGCAGTTTATTGGGGGCTGAGGCGGGGGAGCAGTACTTC
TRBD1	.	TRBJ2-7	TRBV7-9	CASSSTRTGGTPPMEQYF	TGTGCCAGCAGCTCGACCCGGACAGGGGGTACTCCCCCTATGGAGCAGTACTTC
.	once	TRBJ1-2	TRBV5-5	CASSFGVGYTF	TGTGCCAGCAGCTTCGGGGTCGGCTACACCTTC
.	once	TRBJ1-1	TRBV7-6	CASSSSHEAFF	TGTGCCAGCAGCTCATCTCACGAAGCTTTCTTT
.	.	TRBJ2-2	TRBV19	CASSGRETGELFF	TGTGCCAGTAGTGGCCGGGAAACCGGGGAGCTGTTTTTT
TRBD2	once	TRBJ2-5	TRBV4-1	CASSPQTSNQETQYF	TGCGCCAGCAGCCCGCAGACTAGCAATCAAGAGACCCAGTACTTC
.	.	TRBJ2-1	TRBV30	CAWTPVGSSYNEQFF	TGTGCCTGGACCCCAGTCGGGAGCTCCTACAATGAGCAGTTCTTC
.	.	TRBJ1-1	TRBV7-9	CASSLTGDRPEAFF	TGTGCCAGCAGCTTAACGGGGGATAGGCCTGAAGCTTTCTTT
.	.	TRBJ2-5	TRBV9	CASSPQGPSPETQYF	TGTGCCAGCAGCCCCCAAGGACCGAGCCCCGAGACCCAGTACTTC
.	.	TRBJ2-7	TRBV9	CASSVGGKGYEQYF	TGTGCCAGCAGCGTAGGGGGGAAGGGCTACGAGCAGTACTTC
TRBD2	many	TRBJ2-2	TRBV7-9	CASSSGTSGRAIAGELFF	TGTGCCAGCAGCTCTGGGACTAGCGGGAGGGCCATCGCCGGGGAGCTGTTTTTT
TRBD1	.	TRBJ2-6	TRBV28	CASTRDSSNSGANVLTF	TGTGCCAGCACCCGGGACAGTAGCAACTCTGGGGCCAACGTCCTGACTTTC
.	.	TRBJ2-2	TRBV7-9	CASSSTGSNTGELFF	TGTGCCAGCAGCTCGACAGGATCGAACACCGGGGAGCTGTTTTTT
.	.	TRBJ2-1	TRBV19	CASRDRGSHNEQFF	TGTGCCAGTAGAGATCGGGGGTCTCACAATGAGCAGTTCTTC
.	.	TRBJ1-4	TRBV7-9	CASSLVPNEKLFF	TGTGCCAGCAGCTTAGTTCCTAATGAAAAACTGTTTTTT
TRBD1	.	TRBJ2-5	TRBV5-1	CASRQGQGVFQETQYF	TGCGCCAGCAGACAAGGACAGGGCGTCTTCCAAGAGACCCAGTACTTC
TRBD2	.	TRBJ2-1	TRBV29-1	CSVEGSSGRGFGQFF	TGCAGCGTTGAAGGGTCTAGCGGGAGAGGTTTCGGGCAGTTCTTC
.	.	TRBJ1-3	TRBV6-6	CATNQGLDTIYF	TGTGCCACCAATCAGGGTTTAGACACCATATATTTT
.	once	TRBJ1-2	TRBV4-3	CASSQGPKLGGYTF	TGCGCCAGCAGCCAAGGTCCCAAGCTGGGTGGCTACACCTTC
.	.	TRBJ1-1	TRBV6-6	CASRKGYTEAFF	TGTGCCAGCAGAAAAGGGTACACTGAAGCTTTCTTT
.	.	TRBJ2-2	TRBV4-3	CASRLDHVGDTGELFF	TGCGCCAGCAGACTTGACCACGTAGGGGATACCGGGGAGCTGTTTTTT
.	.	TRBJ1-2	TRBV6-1	CASSESSMGAEYGYTF	TGTGCCAGCAGCGAATCATCGATGGGGGCTGAATATGGCTACACCTTC
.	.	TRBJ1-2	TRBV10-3	CAIRGGRGYGYTF	TGTGCCATCAGAGGAGGGAGGGGATATGGCTACACCTTC
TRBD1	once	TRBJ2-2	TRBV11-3	CASSLETGGAGELFF	TGTGCCAGCAGCTTAGAGACAGGGGGTGCCGGGGAGCTGTTTTTT
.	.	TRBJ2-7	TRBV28	CASSLVGGSYEQYF	TGTGCCAGCAGTTTAGTAGGGGGCTCCTACGAGCAGTACTTC
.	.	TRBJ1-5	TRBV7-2	CASSPIIDWSNQPQHF	TGTGCCAGCAGCCCTATTATTGACTGGAGCAATCAGCCCCAGCATTTT
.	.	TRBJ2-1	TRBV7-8	CASSGGVNPVNEQFF	TGTGCCAGCTCAGGGGGGGTAAACCCAGTCAATGAGCAGTTCTTC
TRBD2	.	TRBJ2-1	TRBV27	CASSRLAGAYNEQFF	TGTGCCAGCAGCCGACTAGCGGGAGCCTACAATGAGCAGTTCTTC
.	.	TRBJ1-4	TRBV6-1	CASLNLRALVEKLFF	TGTGCCAGCTTAAACCTCCGGGCCCTAGTGGAAAAACTGTTTTTT
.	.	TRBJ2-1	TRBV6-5	CASKPGSYNEQFF	TGTGCCAGCAAACCTGGGAGCTACAATGAGCAGTTCTTC